The T cell receptor (beta chain) under discussion was sequenced for a study of shared clonotypes between healthy human individuals. About the research overall: Each donor's CD8 memory used one plate, CD8 naive two, each CD4 subset three. Study-wide results and limits: Non-shared clonotypes were found to have lower generation probabilities than the clonotypes that were shared by all four of the sorted-subset donors. Sequencing of the sorted subsets was shown by rarefaction to be incomplete despite large depth.

Sorted-subset replicate PCR reactions contained approximately 190 ng DNA, corresponding to some 30,000 T cell genomes. Libraries were prepared by immunoSEQ multiplex PCR; TCRdb keeps only in-frame clonotypes and omits some of them. The table has about 2 million clones, just under 95% seen once. The V end lost 6 bases, the J end lost 0 bases, and 7 bases lay between the germline ends. CDR1 is SEHNR and CDR2 is FQNEAQ in the germline V gene (reference sequence). The CDR3 runs to 13 residues. The naive CD8 fraction comprised CD45RO-negative cells positively selected for CCR7 and excluded terminally differentiated effector memory CD45RA+ cells. Concerning this clone itself: Its antigen is undetermined.

This TCR derives from a man aged 18-30 years in good health. Sample: naive CD8+ T cells sorted from blood. The chain employs TRBV7-9 and TRBJ2-3; D unclear. CDR3 sequence reads: CASRGYSTDTQYF. The CDR3 DNA sequence: TGTGCCAGCAGGGGGTATAGCACAGATACGCAGTATTTT. The complete variable domain, with remaining parts taken from reference TRBV7-9 and TRBJ2-3, reads DTGVSQNPRHKITKRGQNVTFRCDPISEHNRLYWYRQTLGQGPEFLTYFQNEAQLEKSRLLSDRFSAERPKGSFSTLEIQRTEQGDSAMYLCASRGYSTDTQYFGPGTRLTVL.